This TCR beta chain appears in the sequencing data of a study of blood T cell repertoires in COVID-19. Whole-study context: The cDNA or gDNA used as material had been derived from T cells, B-cell-depleted T cells, or PBMCs.

Participant reports of clinical history set cohort assignment. Sequencing was performed with immunoSEQ multiplex PCR; in TCRdb, only in-frame clones are kept and a portion is missing. In the table there are about 320,000 clones, more than 90% of which are singletons. This CDR3 has 15 amino acids. V lost 5 bases, J lost 8 bases, and 13 bases stayed unmatched. CDR1 and CDR2 (germline): MNHEY, SVGEGT. The origin of this receptor is a man aged 55 to 70 who had recovered from COVID-19. Sequenced sample: PBMCs or T cells enriched from blood (not recorded which). The J gene is TRBJ1-2, the V gene TRBV6-2 or TRBV6-3, with TRBD1 matching over 8 bases. CDR3 sequence: CASSPNPWTGIGYTF. CDR3 bases: TGTGCCAGCAGTCCCAACCCTTGGACAGGGATCGGCTACACCTTC.